This T cell receptor (beta chain) stems from a study of blood T cell repertoires in COVID-19. The overall study: Donors in the United States, Italy and Spain gave samples during acute or convalescent COVID-19. Sources were T cells, B-cell-depleted T cells, or PBMCs; the material itself was cDNA or gDNA.

Per the authors' pipeline: Estimated nucleated cell counts came from reference gene primer amplification. Clones were read by immunoSEQ multiplex PCR, and TCRdb kept only the in-frame ones, dropping some. That table furnishes V, J and clone size, whereas the DNA furnished D and trimming. This sample has around 310,000 clones, with around 90% found just once. One Seattle source followed patients from active infection through their disease course. Per germline, CDR1 SGHNT and CDR2 YYREEE (reference sequence). The CDR3 runs to 13 residues. Trimming shortened V by 0 bases and J by 10 bases, and 8 bases separated the two germline ends.

This TCR derives from a woman in her twenties or thirties with COVID-19, enrolled during active disease. The J gene is TRBJ1-6, the V gene TRBV5-4; a weak D match, TRBD1 (6 bases). Sample: peripheral blood. The CDR3 is CASSLDRESPLHF. The DNA of the CDR3 is TGTGCCAGCAGCTTGGACAGGGAGTCACCCCTCCACTTT.